Shown below are 3 T cell receptor beta chains from a single sample sequenced in a study of T cells in localized non-small cell lung cancer. The protocol was immunoSEQ multiplex PCR, while the TCRdb copy is restricted to in-frame clones and leaves out a portion. The sample gives roughly 2,000 clones, approximately 40% of which show up once; about 12% is in the top ten. Specimen: lung tumor tissue, collected before any cancer treatment. These receptors were obtained from a male donor older than 55 with stage II lung adenocarcinoma.

By share of the sample, this clone is medium-sized (0.01 to 0.1%). CDR3 in amino acids: CASIGLALNNEQFF. DNA for the CDR3: TGTGCCAGCATCGGACTAGCGCTTAACAATGAGCAGTTCTTC. This chain uses TRBV9 with TRBJ2-1; 9 bases align to TRBD2. Trimming at V came to 6 bases and at J to 5 bases, leaving 6 bases not matched to a gene. The length of the CDR3 is 14 residues. Germline values: CDR1 SGDLS, CDR2 YYNGEE.

This clone was found a few times. The CDR3 DNA sequence: TGTGCCAGCAGTGCCCATCGACTAGCGGGGAGGTGGGATACGCAGTATTTT. Translation gives CASSAHRLAGRWDTQYF. V and J are TRBV2 and TRBJ2-3; 11 bases are shared with TRBD2. The J segment lost 6 bases and the V segment lost 4 bases, leaving 12 bases of the junction unmatched. This CDR3 has 17 amino acids. Germline lookup yields CDR1 SNHLY and CDR2 FYNNEI.

The CDR3 here is CSVGRDSGGYTF. The CDR3 DNA reads as TGCAGCGTTGGACGGGACTCAGGGGGCTACACCTTC. The chain is built from TRBV29-1 and TRBJ1-2; D is possibly TRBD1 (5 bases). The CDR3 is 12 residues long. Germline V lookup: CDR1 SQVTM, CDR2 ANQGSEA. V was trimmed by 4 bases and J by 8 bases, leaving 14 bases between them. Together with reference TRBV29-1 and TRBJ1-2, the CDR3 gives the full variable domain: SAVISQKPSRDICQRGTSLTIQCQVDSQVTMMFWYRQQPGQSLTLIATANQGSEATYESGFVIDKFPISRPNLTFSTLTVSNMSPEDSSIYLCSVGRDSGGYTFGSGTRLTVV.